These 6 T cell receptor beta chains were all obtained from the same sample, sequenced in a study of OX40 agonist ivuxolimab in advanced cancers. The assay was immunoSEQ multiplex PCR, and TCRdb's table has in-frame clones only and misses some. The data show 77,000 or so clones, just under 95% seen once. The specimen was CD4+ or CD8+ T cells sorted from blood, collected in a trial of the OX40 agonist ivuxolimab. Receptor source: an adult with an advanced solid tumor such as melanoma, head and neck, liver or kidney cancer.

The sample holds one count of this clone. V and J are TRBV27 and TRBJ1-2; a possible D gene is TRBD1 (5 bases). CDR1 and CDR2 (germline): MNHEY, SMNVEV (reference sequence). The CDR3 consists of 14 residues. Deletions cut 0 bases from V and 2 bases from J, with 7 bases between. CDR3 in DNA: TGTGCCAGCAGTTTATCATCAGGGAACTATGGCTACACCTTC. Protein product: CASSLSSGNYGYTF.

The chain links TRBV5-6 to TRBJ1-6; D ambiguous. V lost 5 bases, J lost 8 bases, and 11 bases lay in between. Germline CDR1 and CDR2: SGHDT and YYEEEE. The CDR3 is 13 amino acids. The CDR3 spells CASRLGSYSPLHF. CDR3 nucleotide sequence: TGTGCCAGCAGGCTCGGGTCCTATTCACCCCTCCACTTT.

V is TRBV9 and J is TRBJ2-1, with 9 bases identical to TRBD1. V trimming: 0 bases; J trimming: 6 bases; junction bases outside the gene matches: 7. From germline, CDR1 is SGDLS and CDR2 YYNGEE. The CDR3 has 16 amino acids. The CDR3 sequence is CASSVESGTGFNEQFF. DNA of the CDR3: TGTGCCAGCAGCGTAGAATCCGGGACAGGGTTCAATGAGCAGTTCTTC.

V is TRBV9 and J is TRBJ2-7, with a tentative D call TRBD1 (6 bases). Trimming took 7 bases from V and 3 from J, leaving 11 bases between them. Germline V lookup: CDR1 SGDLS, CDR2 YYNGEE. This CDR3 has 12 amino acids. The CDR3 DNA sequence: TGTGCCAGCTCTAGGGGGAGCTACGAGCAGTACTTC. It codes for CASSRGSYEQYF.

V is TRBV2 and J is TRBJ1-1; TRBD1 agrees at 7 bases. This CDR3 has 17 amino acids. V gave up 0 bases and J gave up 0 bases; unmatched junction bases: 7. Germline lookup yields CDR1 SNHLY and CDR2 FYNNEI. CDR3 in DNA: TGTGCCAGCAGTGAAGCAGGAGGGGGCGTTGTGAACACTGAAGCTTTCTTT. It is translated as CASSEAGGGVVNTEAFF.

The chain uses TRBV13 and TRBJ1-1; D is undetermined. Trimming removed 1 base at V and 4 bases at J, with 13 bases between. The germline V gene has CDR1 PRHDT and CDR2 FYEKMQ (reference sequence). The CDR3 runs to 15 residues. CDR3 sequence reads: CASSLVGRWGTEAFF. CDR3 nucleotides: TGTGCCAGCAGCTTAGTGGGGAGATGGGGCACTGAAGCTTTCTTT. The variable domain in full, with the rest retrieved from reference TRBV13 and TRBJ1-1, is AAGVIQSPRHLIKEKRETATLKCYPIPRHDTVYWYQQGPGQDPQFLISFYEKMQSDKGSIPDRFSAQQFSDYHSELNMSSLELGDSALYFCASSLVGRWGTEAFFGQGTRLTVV.